These T cell receptor beta chains were read from a single sample in a study of post-analysis software for immune sequencing data. TCRdb redid the calling of the PCR reads with MiXCR, one entry per CDR3 protein. The data show fewer than 700,000 distinct CDR3 sequences, about 40% seen once. Sequencing used blood. Receptors originate from a girl between 10 and 17 years old with multiple sclerosis. CDR3s include the opening cysteine and the closing phenylalanine or tryptophan. D genes are given only for firm matches. Expanded clones are given a class, and other clones once, few, many or no size at all.

v_call	j_call	clone_size	d_call	cdr3_nt	cdr3_aa
TRBV29-1	TRBJ2-1	few	.	TGCAGCGTTGGCGATGAGCAGTTCTTC	CSVGDEQFF
TRBV5-5	TRBJ1-2	.	TRBD1	TGTGCCAGCAGCCAGGGGGCGGAAGGCTACACCTTC	CASSQGAEGYTF
TRBV9	TRBJ1-2	many	TRBD1	TGTGCCAGCAGCACCAGTGGGACAGGGGATGGCTACACCTTC	CASSTSGTGDGYTF
TRBV6-1	TRBJ1-5	.	.	TGTGCCAGCAGATACAGGGCTAGCAATCAGCCCCAGCATTTT	CASRYRASNQPQHF
TRBV20-1	TRBJ2-5	.	.	TGCAGTGCTAACTCTAGGGGGGTCCCTACACAAGAGACCCAGTACTTC	CSANSRGVPTQETQYF
TRBV25-1	TRBJ1-4	.	.	TGTGCCAGCAGACAGGGAAAGAATGAAAAACTGTTTTTT	CASRQGKNEKLFF
TRBV11-3	TRBJ2-1	few	TRBD2	TGTGCCAGCAGCGAGACTAGCGGCGCCTACAATGAGCAGTTCTTC	CASSETSGAYNEQFF
TRBV20-1	TRBJ1-5	.	.	TGCAGTGCTAGAGCCCAAAACAATCAGCCCCAGCATTTT	CSARAQNNQPQHF
TRBV25-1	TRBJ1-5	.	TRBD1	TGTGCCAGCAGTGAATCCCTGACAGGGTCAGATCAGCCCCAGCATTTT	CASSESLTGSDQPQHF
TRBV7-9	TRBJ2-5	many	.	TGTGCCAGCAGCTTAGCCAGCGGACAAGAGACCCAGTACTTC	CASSLASGQETQYF
TRBV27	TRBJ2-1	few	.	TGTGCCAGCAGTTTAATCGGCTACAATGAGCAGTTCTTC	CASSLIGYNEQFF
TRBV6-2/TRBV6-3	TRBJ2-1	many	TRBD2	TGTGCCAGCAGTTCACTAGCGGGAGGGTACAATGAGCAGTTCTTC	CASSSLAGGYNEQFF
TRBV5-5	TRBJ2-5	few	TRBD2	TGTGCCACCGGAGCGGGACGGAGGGGAGAGACCCAGTACTTC	CATGAGRRGETQYF
TRBV2	TRBJ1-1	.	.	TGTGCCAGCAGTGCGGAATACATGAACACTGAAGCTTTCTTT	CASSAEYMNTEAFF
TRBV5-1	TRBJ1-5	.	TRBD1	TGCGCCAGCAGCTTGGGGTCAGGGGGTGGGGGCAATCAGCCCCAGCATTTT	CASSLGSGGGGNQPQHF
TRBV7-8	TRBJ1-2	.	.	TGTGCCAGCGGAGGGGTTTATGGCTACACCTTC	CASGGVYGYTF
TRBV6-5	TRBJ2-1	.	.	TGTGCCAGCAGTTACTCGGCAACCTACAATGAGCAGTTCTTC	CASSYSATYNEQFF
TRBV29-1	TRBJ2-4	.	TRBD1	TGCAGCGCCCGGGACAGGGGATTCGACAATGAGCAGTACTTC	CSARDRGFDNEQYF
TRBV29-1	TRBJ2-1	.	TRBD2	TGCAGCGTTGGCCCGGGACTAGCGGGGAATGAGCAGTTCTTC	CSVGPGLAGNEQFF
TRBV6-6	TRBJ2-1	few	TRBD2	TGTGCCAGCAGTCCTAGCGGGGGGATAGATGAGCAGTTCTTC	CASSPSGGIDEQFF
TRBV12-3/TRBV12-4	TRBJ2-1	.	.	TGTGCCAGCAGTGGTGGCTGGGATGAGCAGTTCTTC	CASSGGWDEQFF
TRBV29-1	TRBJ2-1	.	.	TGCAGCGTAAAGACGATTTACAATGAGCAGTTCTTC	CSVKTIYNEQFF
TRBV5-1	TRBJ2-5	once	.	TGCGCCAGCAGCTCTCACGGAGGCCAAGAGACCCAGTACTTC	CASSSHGGQETQYF
TRBV3-1	TRBJ2-3	.	.	TGTGCCAGCAGCCAAACGATGAGGGGCACAGATACGCAGTATTTT	CASSQTMRGTDTQYF
TRBV2	TRBJ2-1	.	.	TGTGCCAGCAGTGAGAATGGCAGGGGTGAGCAGTTCTTC	CASSENGRGEQFF
TRBV5-1	TRBJ2-3	.	.	TGCGCCAGCAGCTACGCAGTACGCCCTTCGACAGATACGCAGTATTTT	CASSYAVRPSTDTQYF
TRBV2	TRBJ1-5	.	.	TGTGCCAGCAGTGAATCCGATCCGGGTCAGCATTTT	CASSESDPGQHF
TRBV5-1	TRBJ2-5	few	.	TGCGCCAGCAGCTTGATGAGGGAGAGGACCCAGTACTTC	CASSLMRERTQYF
TRBV12-3/TRBV12-4	TRBJ1-1	once	.	TGTGCCAGCGTCCGGGTTATGCTCACTGAAGCTTTCTTT	CASVRVMLTEAFF
TRBV5-1	TRBJ1-1	.	.	TGCGCCAGCAGCTTGAAGAGCCAGAACACTGAAGCTTTCTTT	CASSLKSQNTEAFF
TRBV12-3/TRBV12-4	TRBJ2-1	.	.	TGTGCCAGCAGTCCGACCCGGCTCTACAATGAGCAGTTCTTC	CASSPTRLYNEQFF
TRBV5-1	TRBJ2-1	.	.	TGCGCCAGCAGCTCCCCCTCCCATGAGCAGTTCTTC	CASSSPSHEQFF
TRBV10-2	TRBJ2-1	.	.	TGCGCCAGCAGTGAGTGGGAGAGCTCCTACAATGAGCAGTTCTTC	CASSEWESSYNEQFF
TRBV5-5	TRBJ2-3	.	TRBD1	TGTGCCAGCAGCTTGGCCCCGACAGGGGGAACAGATACGCAGTATTTT	CASSLAPTGGTDTQYF
TRBV25-1	TRBJ1-6	.	.	TGTGCCAGCAGTGGGCACTCCAATAATTCACCCCTCCACTTT	CASSGHSNNSPLHF
TRBV20-1	TRBJ1-1	.	TRBD1	TGCAGTGCTAGAAGGCGAAGGACAGGGAGGATCATGAACACTGAAGCTTTCTTT	CSARRRRTGRIMNTEAFF
TRBV7-3	TRBJ2-1	.	.	TGTGCCAGCAGCTACCGACCTGAGGAGACCCAGTTCTTC	CASSYRPEETQFF
TRBV12-3/TRBV12-4	TRBJ2-1	.	.	TGTGCCAGCAGTTTGATCCAGGGGCATGAGCAGTTCTTC	CASSLIQGHEQFF
TRBV12-3/TRBV12-4	TRBJ2-7	.	TRBD2	TGTGCCAGCGGGAGGGCCTACGAGCAGTACTTC	CASGRAYEQYF
TRBV29-1	TRBJ2-5	.	TRBD1	TGCAGCGTAACCGGGACAGAAGAGACCCAGTACTTC	CSVTGTEETQYF
TRBV7-2	TRBJ1-2	.	.	TGTGCCAGCAGCTTAGATCGGGAAAGCTATGGCTACACCTTC	CASSLDRESYGYTF
TRBV3-1	TRBJ2-7	few	.	TGTGCCAGCAGCCAAGATGTCGGAGATCGGCCACAGTACTTC	CASSQDVGDRPQYF
TRBV20-1	TRBJ2-7	few	TRBD2	TGCAGTGCTAGAATTGCTAGCGGGGGATCTACCTACGAGCAGTACTTC	CSARIASGGSTYEQYF
TRBV7-6	TRBJ1-5	.	.	TGTGCCGTAGGGGCCAATCAGCCCCAGCATTTT	CAVGANQPQHF
TRBV20-1	TRBJ1-4	.	TRBD1	TGCAGTGCTAGGACAGGGACTAATGAAAAACTGTTTTTT	CSARTGTNEKLFF
TRBV20-1	TRBJ2-4	once	TRBD1	TGCAGTGCTAGAGAAGGGACAGGGGGTTTGGGGCAGTACTTC	CSAREGTGGLGQYF
TRBV5-1	TRBJ2-7	few	TRBD2	TGCGCCAGCAGCTTGAGGGGGACTAGCGGGAGATTGTACGAGCAGTACTTC	CASSLRGTSGRLYEQYF
TRBV27	TRBJ2-1	few	.	TGTGCCAGCAGCGTGAGGGGGGGGGCGCTGAGTGAGCAGTTCTTC	CASSVRGGALSEQFF